This T cell receptor (beta chain) derives from a study of long-term antiretroviral therapy in people with HIV. Version v3.0 of the immunoSEQ assay ran at survey level. Data came from immunoSEQ multiplex PCR; TCRdb stores just in-frame clones and leaves some out. Of 25,000 to 35,000 clones in the sample, approximately 83% were seen once. As concerns this clone: Its matching antigen is unknown.

Trimming cost V 4 bases and J 3 bases, with 8 bases left between them. CDR1 and CDR2 (germline): SGHDT, YYEEEE. CDR3 length: 13 residues. Findings of the study overall: Relative to transplant donor controls, diversity remained lower despite increasing after ART.

This specimen consisted of unsorted PBMCs, obtained 2.7 to 2.8 years after starting antiretroviral therapy. V usage is TRBV5-6 and J usage is TRBJ2-1; possible D gene TRBD1, 5 bases. The clonotype comes from a man between 25 and 39 years old with HIV. This CDR3 is CASSNTGYNEQFF. The CDR3 coding sequence is TGTGCCAGCAGCAACACAGGCTACAATGAGCAGTTCTTC.